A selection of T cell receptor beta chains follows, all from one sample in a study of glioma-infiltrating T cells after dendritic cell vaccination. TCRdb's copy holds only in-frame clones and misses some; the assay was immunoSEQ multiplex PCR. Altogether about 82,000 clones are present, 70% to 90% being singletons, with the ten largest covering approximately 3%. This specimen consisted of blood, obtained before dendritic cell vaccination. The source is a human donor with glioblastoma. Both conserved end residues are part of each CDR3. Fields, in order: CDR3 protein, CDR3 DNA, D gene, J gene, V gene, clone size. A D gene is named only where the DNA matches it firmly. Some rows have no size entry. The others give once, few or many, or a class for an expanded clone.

CASSQDRDQPQHF	TGTGCCAGTAGTCAGGACAGGGACCAGCCCCAGCATTTT	TRBD1	TRBJ1-5	TRBV19	-
CASSSLQGARAYF	TGTGCCAGCAGCTCCTTGCAGGGGGCAAGGGCGTACTTC	TRBD1	TRBJ2-7	TRBV14	-
CASSAQGNSNQPQHF	TGTGCCAGCAGCGCGCAGGGGAATAGCAATCAGCCCCAGCATTTT	-	TRBJ1-5	TRBV7-9	-
CASSQSNQPQHF	TGTGCCAGCTCCCAAAGCAATCAGCCCCAGCATTTT	-	TRBJ1-5	TRBV6-5	-
CASRLAIETQYF	TGCGCCAGCCGACTAGCTATTGAGACCCAGTACTTC	TRBD2	TRBJ2-5	TRBV5-1	-
CASSPMTSGTADTQYF	TGTGCCAGCAGCCCTATGACTAGCGGCACGGCAGATACGCAGTATTTT	TRBD2	TRBJ2-3	TRBV5-6	-
CASSVELLNQPQHF	TGCGCCAGCAGTGTCGAGCTCTTGAATCAGCCCCAGCATTTT	-	TRBJ1-5	TRBV10-2	-
CASRGSAGSYEQYF	TGTGCCAGCAGAGGATCGGCGGGCTCCTACGAGCAGTACTTC	-	TRBJ2-7	TRBV5-6	-
CASGGTSGSFAGELFF	TGTGCTAGTGGTGGAACTAGCGGGAGTTTCGCCGGGGAGCTGTTTTTT	TRBD2	TRBJ2-2	TRBV12-5	-
CASSPTNMDTQYF	TGTGCCAGCTCACCGACTAATATGGATACGCAGTATTTT	-	TRBJ2-3	TRBV18	-
CASSLKDRVSGANVLTF	TGCGCCAGCAGCTTGAAGGACAGGGTCTCTGGGGCCAACGTCCTGACTTTC	TRBD1	TRBJ2-6	TRBV5-1	-
CASSLAPGRGYEAFF	TGTGCCAGCAGCTTAGCGCCAGGGAGGGGATACGAAGCTTTCTTT	-	TRBJ1-1	TRBV11-2	once
CASSPRGMNTGELFF	TGTGCCAGCAGCCCGCGGGGGATGAACACCGGGGAGCTGTTTTTT	TRBD2	TRBJ2-2	TRBV5-4	-
CASSPWETGADTQYF	TGTGCCAGCTCACCATGGGAGACTGGGGCAGATACGCAGTATTTT	-	TRBJ2-3	TRBV18	-
CASCDWSTDTQYF	TGTGCCAGCTGTGACTGGAGCACAGATACGCAGTATTTT	-	TRBJ2-3	TRBV28	-
CATQTGTGGYEQYF	TGCGCCACGCAAACCGGGACAGGTGGCTACGAGCAGTACTTC	TRBD1	TRBJ2-7	TRBV10-1	-
CASSYSAGWDQPQHF	TGTGCCAGCAGTTACTCGGCGGGTTGGGATCAGCCCCAGCATTTT	-	TRBJ1-5	TRBV6-6	-
CASSQASGLAGRISYNEQFF	TGCGCCAGCAGCCAGGCATCGGGACTAGCGGGCCGAATCTCCTACAATGAGCAGTTCTTC	TRBD2	TRBJ2-1	TRBV4-1	-
CASSLSGQGRTGELFF	TGCGCCAGCAGCCTAAGTGGACAGGGGCGGACCGGGGAGCTGTTTTTT	TRBD1	TRBJ2-2	TRBV4-1	-
CASSRDQAEAFF	TGTGCCAGCAGCCGAGACCAGGCTGAAGCTTTCTTT	-	TRBJ1-1	TRBV6-5	-
CASRTSEIDTQYF	TGCGCCAGCAGGACTAGCGAGATAGATACGCAGTATTTT	TRBD2	TRBJ2-3	TRBV5-1	once
CASSRGGLYEQYF	TGTGCCAGCAGCAGGGGAGGGCTCTACGAGCAGTACTTC	-	TRBJ2-7	TRBV6-5	-
CASSETTGQTNYGYTF	TGCGCCAGCAGCGAGACCACCGGACAGACTAACTATGGCTACACCTTC	-	TRBJ1-2	TRBV5-1	-
CATGLAGAIYEQYF	TGTGCCACAGGACTAGCGGGAGCCATCTACGAGCAGTACTTC	TRBD2	TRBJ2-7	TRBV6-6	-
CSVEQRPGKLFF	TGCAGCGTCGAACAGCGACCGGGAAAACTGTTTTTT	-	TRBJ1-4	TRBV29-1	few
CASSYVGATDTIYF	TGTGCCAGCAGTTACGTGGGGGCCACGGACACCATATATTTT	-	TRBJ1-3	TRBV6-5	-
CASSLSSGITDTQYF	TGTGCCAGCAGCCTCTCTTCGGGGATCACAGATACGCAGTATTTT	-	TRBJ2-3	TRBV7-3	-
CASTFQGNEQFF	TGCGCCAGTACCTTTCAGGGGAATGAGCAGTTCTTC	-	TRBJ2-1	TRBV5-1	-
CASSPPWGGQDEQFF	TGTGCCAGCTCACCACCCTGGGGGGGGCAGGATGAGCAGTTCTTC	-	TRBJ2-1	TRBV18	-
CASRPLAGGYNEQFF	TGTGCCAGCAGACCACTGGCGGGGGGTTACAATGAGCAGTTCTTC	TRBD2	TRBJ2-1	TRBV6-1	-
CASSLYSGGRGDTQYF	TGTGCCAGCAGCTTATACAGCGGGGGGCGTGGGGATACGCAGTATTTT	TRBD2	TRBJ2-3	TRBV11-2	-
CAISEYEYAGYTF	TGTGCCATCAGTGAGTACGAGTACGCTGGCTACACCTTC	-	TRBJ1-2	TRBV10-3	-
CAISVESNQPQHF	TGTGCCATCAGTGTTGAGAGCAATCAGCCCCAGCATTTT	-	TRBJ1-5	TRBV10-3	-
CASSKAGVDSYNEQFF	TGTGCCAGCAGTAAAGCCGGGGTTGACTCCTACAATGAGCAGTTCTTC	-	TRBJ2-1	TRBV7-9	-
CASVASGGPGDEQFF	TGTGCCAGCGTAGCTAGCGGGGGGCCGGGTGATGAGCAGTTCTTC	TRBD2	TRBJ2-1	TRBV27	-
CASSYGCVRAKTQYF	TGTGCCAGCAGTTACGGGTGCGTCAGGGCTAAGACCCAGTACTTC	-	TRBJ2-5	TRBV6-5	-
CASSEQGLATGELFF	TGTGCCAGTAGTGAACAGGGTCTGGCTACCGGGGAGCTGTTTTTT	-	TRBJ2-2	TRBV19	-
CASSLVVSGANVLTF	TGCGCCAGCAGCTTGGTAGTCTCTGGGGCCAACGTCCTGACTTTC	-	TRBJ2-6	TRBV5-1	-
CASSLGTSVYNEQFF	TGCGCCAGCAGCTTAGGAACTAGCGTTTACAATGAGCAGTTCTTC	TRBD2	TRBJ2-1	TRBV5-1	-
CASSPPVEVTQYF	TGTGCCAGCTCACCACCGGTTGAGGTTACGCAGTATTTT	-	TRBJ2-3	TRBV18	-
CASSHRGSGRNTEAFF	TGTGCCAGTAGCCACAGGGGTTCGGGTCGTAACACTGAAGCTTTCTTT	TRBD1	TRBJ1-1	TRBV19	-
CASSLAAGENTEAFF	TGTGCCAGCAGCTTAGCCGCAGGGGAGAACACTGAAGCTTTCTTT	-	TRBJ1-1	TRBV7-9	once
CASSLEGAWEQYF	TGCGCCAGCAGCTTAGAGGGGGCGTGGGAGCAGTACTTC	TRBD1	TRBJ2-7	TRBV5-1	-
CAWSPGGNYNSPLHF	TGTGCCTGGAGTCCGGGAGGGAACTATAATTCACCCCTCCACTTT	-	TRBJ1-6	TRBV30	-
CASSYGLAAPYEQYF	TGTGCCAGCAGTTACGGACTAGCGGCTCCCTACGAGCAGTACTTC	TRBD2	TRBJ2-7	TRBV6-6	-
CASSDREAGELFF	TGTGCCAGCAGTGACCGGGAGGCCGGGGAGCTGTTTTTT	TRBD2	TRBJ2-2	TRBV6-4	-
CASSVGLSYEQYF	TGTGCCAGCAGCGTAGGACTGTCCTACGAGCAGTACTTC	-	TRBJ2-7	TRBV9	-
CASSYPSGGYNEQFF	TGTGCCAGCAGCTACCCTAGCGGGGGATACAATGAGCAGTTCTTC	TRBD2	TRBJ2-1	TRBV7-3	-
CASSPWGGSGQDSYEQYF	TGCGCCAGCAGTCCCTGGGGGGGATCGGGACAGGACTCCTACGAGCAGTACTTC	-	TRBJ2-7	TRBV4-1	-
CASSLTGGGEQYF	TGTGCCAGCAGCTTAACAGGGGGCGGCGAGCAGTACTTC	TRBD1	TRBJ2-7	TRBV7-9	-
CASSQEGMLDIQYF	TGCGCCAGCAGCCAGGAGGGTATGTTAGACATTCAGTACTTC	-	TRBJ2-4	TRBV5-1	-
CASSGGTGKSLVYGYTF	TGTGCCAGCAGTGGCGGGACAGGGAAATCCTTGGTCTATGGCTACACCTTC	TRBD1	TRBJ1-2	TRBV6-1	-
CASGYGGEGYTF	TGTGCCAGCGGCTATGGGGGGGAGGGCTACACCTTC	-	TRBJ1-2	TRBV6-5	-
CASSALAGAGETQYF	TGTGCCAGCAGCGCCTTAGCGGGGGCGGGGGAGACCCAGTACTTC	TRBD2	TRBJ2-5	TRBV11-2	once
CASSPDRDLYGYTF	TGTGCCAGTAGTCCCGACAGGGACCTTTATGGCTACACCTTC	TRBD1	TRBJ1-2	TRBV19	-